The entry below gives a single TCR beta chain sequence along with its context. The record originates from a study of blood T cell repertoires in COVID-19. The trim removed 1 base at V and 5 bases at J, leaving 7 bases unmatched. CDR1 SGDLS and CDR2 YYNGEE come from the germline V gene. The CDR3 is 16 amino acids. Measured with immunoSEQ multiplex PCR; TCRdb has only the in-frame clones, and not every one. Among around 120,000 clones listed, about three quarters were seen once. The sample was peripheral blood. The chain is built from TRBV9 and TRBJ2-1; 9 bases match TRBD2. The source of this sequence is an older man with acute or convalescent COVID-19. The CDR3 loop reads CASSVTSSGINNEQFF. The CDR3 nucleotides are TGTGCCAGCAGCGTAACTTCTAGCGGGATTAACAATGAGCAGTTCTTC.